These 8 T cell receptor beta chains originate from one sample sequenced in a study of T cell changes during pregnancy in multiple sclerosis. Sequenced by immunoSEQ multiplex PCR; TCRdb stores in-frame clones only, minus some. The data hold roughly 25,000 clones, with roughly nine tenths observed a single time. The material sequenced was CD8+ T cells from peripheral blood mononuclear cells, taken in the second trimester of pregnancy. The receptors come from a female donor with multiple sclerosis, enrolled in a pregnancy study.

This clone was seen only once. The chain joins TRBV10-3 to TRBJ2-5, with D possibly being TRBD1 (6 bases). The CDR3 length is 15 residues. The germline CDR1 and CDR2 sequences are ENHRY and SYGVKD. The V end was cut by 2 bases, the J end by 1 base, with 11 bases between. The chain's CDR3 is CAISEPRQAQETQYF. For the CDR3, the DNA is TGTGCCATCAGTGAGCCAAGACAGGCCCAAGAGACCCAGTACTTC.

V usage is TRBV15 and J usage is TRBJ2-7; 11 positions agree with TRBD2. Germline CDR1 LNHNV, CDR2 YYDKDF (reference sequence). Losses at the gene ends were 6 bases for V and 1 base for J; bases not matched to a gene: 5. CDR3 size: 15 residues. The CDR3 loop reads CATRETSGNSYEQYF. The CDR3 region has the DNA TGTGCCACCAGGGAGACTAGCGGGAATTCCTACGAGCAGTACTTC.

The V call is TRBV19, the J call TRBJ2-7; a possible D gene is TRBD1 (5 bases). V lost 1 base and J 0 bases, leaving 7 bases between the germline ends. Per germline, CDR1 LNHDA and CDR2 SQIVND (reference sequence). This CDR3 is built from 14 residues. The CDR3 nucleotides read TGTGCCAGTAGTATAGTAGGGGTCTCCTACGAGCAGTACTTC. As protein: CASSIVGVSYEQYF.

The rearrangement links TRBV4-1 to TRBJ2-2; D call uncertain. Germline V lookup: CDR1 MGHRA, CDR2 YSYEKL. The V end was cut by 0 bases, the J end by 6 bases, with 11 bases between. This CDR3 has 15 amino acids. CDR3 sequence: CASSQERIASGELFF. Written as DNA, the CDR3 is TGCGCCAGCAGCCAAGAAAGGATAGCCTCCGGGGAGCTGTTTTTT.

The V and J genes are TRBV27 and TRBJ2-1; 8 positions match TRBD2. The germline CDR1 and CDR2 sequences are MNHEY and SMNVEV (reference sequence). There are 15 residues in the CDR3. V trimming: 10 bases; J trimming: 0 bases; junction bases outside the gene matches: 8. The CDR3 DNA reads TGTGCCACCTGTTGCGGGGGGAGCTCCTACAATGAGCAGTTCTTC. It specifies CATCCGGSSYNEQFF.

The rearrangement uses TRBV5-1 and TRBJ2-7; the match to TRBD1 covers 9 bases. V shed 3 bases and J 7 bases; nucleotides not matched to a gene: 5. This CDR3 has 13 amino acids. CDR1 and CDR2 (germline): SGHRS, YFSETQ. The DNA for the CDR3 is TGCGCCAGCAGCTCCGGGACAGGGAGGGAGCAGTACTTC. Protein: CASSSGTGREQYF.

V and J are TRBV13 and TRBJ2-6, with D unclear. Germline assignment: CDR1 PRHDT and CDR2 FYEKMQ (reference sequence). The CDR3 sequence is 16 residues long. V was trimmed by 4 bases and J by 0 bases, leaving 10 bases between them. CDR3 residues: CASSSRLGSGANVLTF. CDR3 DNA sequence: TGTGCCAGCAGCTCCAGACTGGGCTCTGGGGCCAACGTCCTGACTTTC.

The chain recombines TRBV4-1 with TRBJ2-7, with 10 bases matching TRBD1. Germline values: CDR1 MGHRA, CDR2 YSYEKL. The ends lost 0 bases at V and 4 bases at J; junction bases unmatched: 9. This CDR3 is 17 amino acids long. The CDR3 nucleotides read TGCGCCAGCAGCCAAGATCCCGGCCGGGGACAGGGGTACGAGCAGTACTTC. Translating gives CASSQDPGRGQGYEQYF.